Listed below are T cell receptor beta chains from one sample, sequenced in a study of T-cell reconstitution after alpha-beta-depleted transplantation in children. TCRdb processed the PCR reads anew with MiXCR; each CDR3 protein has one entry. The sample lists 250,000 to 400,000 distinct CDR3 sequences, over 20% occurring once. The source was PBMCs, mostly from graft donor cells, collected 180 days after TCRalphabeta/CD19-depleted stem cell transplant. These TCRs come from a male patient aged 5 to 17 who had a stem cell transplant for acute lymphoblastic leukemia, so the T cells may come from the graft donor. CDR3s include the opening cysteine and the closing phenylalanine or tryptophan. The order of the fields is V gene, clone size, D gene, J gene, CDR3 DNA, CDR3 protein. A D gene is named only where the DNA matches it firmly. The listing skips clone size in some rows; elsewhere it reads once, few, many or a size class.

v_gene: TRBV28; abundance: NA; d_gene: TRBD1; j_gene: TRBJ2-7; CDR3nt: TGTGCCAGCAGTTTAGCAGACAGGGCCAAAGAGCAGTACTTC; CDR3aa: CASSLADRAKEQYF
v_gene: TRBV27; abundance: NA; d_gene: NA; j_gene: TRBJ2-3; CDR3nt: TGTGCCAGCAGTGTGCTGGGAGTGGGTTACGATACGCAGTATTTT; CDR3aa: CASSVLGVGYDTQYF
v_gene: TRBV27; abundance: few; d_gene: NA; j_gene: TRBJ2-7; CDR3nt: TGTGCCAGCAGTTTCCGTGACCTGAACTACGAGCAGTACTTC; CDR3aa: CASSFRDLNYEQYF
v_gene: TRBV12-3/TRBV12-4; abundance: few; d_gene: NA; j_gene: TRBJ2-3; CDR3nt: TGTGCCAGCAGTCCATCTAGGACAGATACGCAGTATTTT; CDR3aa: CASSPSRTDTQYF
v_gene: TRBV19; abundance: NA; d_gene: NA; j_gene: TRBJ2-1; CDR3nt: TGTGCCAGTAGCTCGATACGTGAGCAGTTCTTC; CDR3aa: CASSSIREQFF
v_gene: TRBV4-1; abundance: NA; d_gene: TRBD2; j_gene: TRBJ2-5; CDR3nt: TGCGCCAGCAGCCAACGCGGGAGTGAAGAGACCCAGTACTTC; CDR3aa: CASSQRGSEETQYF
v_gene: TRBV27; abundance: few; d_gene: NA; j_gene: TRBJ2-6; CDR3nt: TGTGCCAGCAGTTACCAGGGAGTCTCTGGGGCCAACGTCCTGACTTTC; CDR3aa: CASSYQGVSGANVLTF
v_gene: TRBV7-9; abundance: few; d_gene: NA; j_gene: TRBJ2-1; CDR3nt: TGTGCCAGCAGCTTCTTGACAGGAGACAATGAGCAGTTCTTC; CDR3aa: CASSFLTGDNEQFF
v_gene: TRBV5-1; abundance: NA; d_gene: NA; j_gene: TRBJ2-5; CDR3nt: TGCGCCAGCAGACCGGGGACCGCCGAGACCCAGTACTTC; CDR3aa: CASRPGTAETQYF
v_gene: TRBV10-3; abundance: NA; d_gene: NA; j_gene: TRBJ1-5; CDR3nt: TGTGCCATCGGCGGGGGCAATCAGCCCCAGCATTTT; CDR3aa: CAIGGGNQPQHF
v_gene: TRBV3-1; abundance: NA; d_gene: NA; j_gene: TRBJ2-4; CDR3nt: TGTGCCAGCAGCCGGGACCTAAACATTCAGTACTTC; CDR3aa: CASSRDLNIQYF